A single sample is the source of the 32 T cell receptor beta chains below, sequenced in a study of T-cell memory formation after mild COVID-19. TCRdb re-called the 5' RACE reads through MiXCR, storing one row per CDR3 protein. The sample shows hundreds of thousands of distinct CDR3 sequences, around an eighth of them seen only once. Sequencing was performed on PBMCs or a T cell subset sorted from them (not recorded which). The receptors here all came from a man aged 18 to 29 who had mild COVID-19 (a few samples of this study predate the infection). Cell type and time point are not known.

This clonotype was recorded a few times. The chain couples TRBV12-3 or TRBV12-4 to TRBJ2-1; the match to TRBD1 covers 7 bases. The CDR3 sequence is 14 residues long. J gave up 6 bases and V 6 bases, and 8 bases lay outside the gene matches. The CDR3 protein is CASRKGAGGNEQFF. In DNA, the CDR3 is TGTGCCAGCAGAAAGGGGGCAGGGGGCAATGAGCAGTTCTTC.

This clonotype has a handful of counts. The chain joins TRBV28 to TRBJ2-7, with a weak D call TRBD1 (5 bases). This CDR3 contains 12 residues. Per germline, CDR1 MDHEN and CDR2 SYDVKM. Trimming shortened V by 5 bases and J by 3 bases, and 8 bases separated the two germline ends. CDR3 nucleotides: TGTGCCAGCAGTACAGGTAGCTACGAGCAGTACGTC. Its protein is CASSTGSYEQYV.

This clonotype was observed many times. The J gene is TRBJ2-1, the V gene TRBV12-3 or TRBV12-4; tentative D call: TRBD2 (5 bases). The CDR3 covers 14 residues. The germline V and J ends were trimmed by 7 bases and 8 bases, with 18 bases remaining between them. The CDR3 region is CASTTGGGPDEQFF. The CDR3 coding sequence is TGTGCCAGCACCACGGGTGGCGGGCCAGATGAGCAGTTCTTC.

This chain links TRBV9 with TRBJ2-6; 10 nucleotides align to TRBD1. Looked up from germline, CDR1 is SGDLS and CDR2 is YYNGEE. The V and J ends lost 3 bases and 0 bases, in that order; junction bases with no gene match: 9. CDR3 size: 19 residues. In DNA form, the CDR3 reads TGTGCCAGCAGCGGAAAACTGACAGGGGGCCACTCTGGGGCCAACGTCCTGACTTTC. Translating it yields CASSGKLTGGHSGANVLTF.

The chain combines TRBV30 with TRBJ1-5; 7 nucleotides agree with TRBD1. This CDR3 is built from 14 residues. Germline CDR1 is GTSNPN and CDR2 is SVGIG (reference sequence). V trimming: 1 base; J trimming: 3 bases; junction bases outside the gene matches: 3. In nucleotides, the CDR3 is TGTGCCTGGAGTGGGGACAGTAACAATCAGCCCCAGCATTTT. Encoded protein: CAWSGDSNNQPQHF.

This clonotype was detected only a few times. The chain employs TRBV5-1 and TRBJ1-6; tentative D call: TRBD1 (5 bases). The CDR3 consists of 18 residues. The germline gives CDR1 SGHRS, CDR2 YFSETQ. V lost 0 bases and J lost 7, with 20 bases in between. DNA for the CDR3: TGCGCCAGCAGCTTGGAGGCCCAGGGCTCGCCAGCAAATTCACCCCTCCACTTT. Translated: CASSLEAQGSPANSPLHF.

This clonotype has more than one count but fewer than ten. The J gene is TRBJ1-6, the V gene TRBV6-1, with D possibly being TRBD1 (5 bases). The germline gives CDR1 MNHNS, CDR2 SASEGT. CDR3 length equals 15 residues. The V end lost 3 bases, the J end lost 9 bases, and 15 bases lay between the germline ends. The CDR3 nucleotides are TGTGCCAGCAGTGAGGGGGATCTGGGGAGTTCACCCCTCCACTTT. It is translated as CASSEGDLGSSPLHF.

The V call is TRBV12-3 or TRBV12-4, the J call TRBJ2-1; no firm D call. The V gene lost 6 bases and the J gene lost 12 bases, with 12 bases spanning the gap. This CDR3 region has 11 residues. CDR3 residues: CASSPGVGQFF. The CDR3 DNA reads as TGTGCCAGCAGCCCCGGCGTCGGGCAGTTCTTC.

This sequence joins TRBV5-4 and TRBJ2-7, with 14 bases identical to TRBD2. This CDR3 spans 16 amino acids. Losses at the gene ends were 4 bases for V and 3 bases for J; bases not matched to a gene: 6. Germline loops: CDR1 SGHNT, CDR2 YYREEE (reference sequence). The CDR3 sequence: CASSGPGTSGGYEQYF. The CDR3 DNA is TGTGCCAGCAGCGGACCCGGGACTAGCGGGGGCTACGAGCAGTACTTC.

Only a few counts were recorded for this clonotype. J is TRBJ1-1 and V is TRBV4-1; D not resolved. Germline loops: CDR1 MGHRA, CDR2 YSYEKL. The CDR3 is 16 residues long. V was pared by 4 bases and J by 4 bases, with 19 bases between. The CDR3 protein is CASSRGRDPGGTEAFF. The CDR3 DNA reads TGCGCCAGCAGCCGCGGACGAGATCCCGGTGGCACTGAAGCTTTCTTT.

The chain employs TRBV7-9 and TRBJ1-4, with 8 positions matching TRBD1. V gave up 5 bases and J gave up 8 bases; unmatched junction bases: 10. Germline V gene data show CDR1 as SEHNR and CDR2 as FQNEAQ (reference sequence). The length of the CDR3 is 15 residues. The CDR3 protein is CASSPPDRAGEKLFF. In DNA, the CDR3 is TGTGCCAGCAGCCCCCCGGACAGGGCGGGGGAAAAACTGTTTTTT.

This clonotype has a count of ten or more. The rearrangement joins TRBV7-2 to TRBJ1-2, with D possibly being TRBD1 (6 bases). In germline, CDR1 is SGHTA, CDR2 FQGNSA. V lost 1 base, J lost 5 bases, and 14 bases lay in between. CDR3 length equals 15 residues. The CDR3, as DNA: TGTGCCAGCAGCTTAGAGGAACAGGGCGAATATGGCTACACCTTC. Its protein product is CASSLEEQGEYGYTF.

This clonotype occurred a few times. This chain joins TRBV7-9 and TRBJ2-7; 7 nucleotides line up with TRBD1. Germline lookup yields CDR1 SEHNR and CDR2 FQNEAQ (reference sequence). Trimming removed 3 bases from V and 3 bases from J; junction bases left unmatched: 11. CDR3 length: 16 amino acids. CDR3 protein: CASSFRSNGDSYEQYF. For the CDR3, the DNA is TGTGCCAGCAGCTTCCGATCAAATGGGGACAGCTACGAGCAGTACTTC.

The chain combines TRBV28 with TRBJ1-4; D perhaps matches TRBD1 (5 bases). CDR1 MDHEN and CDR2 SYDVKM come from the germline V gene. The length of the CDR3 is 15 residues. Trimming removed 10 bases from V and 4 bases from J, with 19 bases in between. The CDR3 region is CATQPFRAGNEKLFF. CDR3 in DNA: TGTGCCACCCAGCCCTTCAGGGCGGGTAATGAAAAACTGTTTTTT.

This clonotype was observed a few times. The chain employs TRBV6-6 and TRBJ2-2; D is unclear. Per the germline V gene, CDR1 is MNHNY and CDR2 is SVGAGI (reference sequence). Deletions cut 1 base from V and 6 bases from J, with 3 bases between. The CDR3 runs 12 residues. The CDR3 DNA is TGTGCCAGCAGTTACTTGGCCGGGGAGCTGTTTTTT. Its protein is CASSYLAGELFF.

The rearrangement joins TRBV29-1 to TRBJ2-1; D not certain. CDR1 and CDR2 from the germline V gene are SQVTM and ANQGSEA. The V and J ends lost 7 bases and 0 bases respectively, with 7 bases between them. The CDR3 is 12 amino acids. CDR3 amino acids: CSAASSYNEQFF. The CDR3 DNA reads TGCAGCGCGGCGAGCTCCTACAATGAGCAGTTCTTC.

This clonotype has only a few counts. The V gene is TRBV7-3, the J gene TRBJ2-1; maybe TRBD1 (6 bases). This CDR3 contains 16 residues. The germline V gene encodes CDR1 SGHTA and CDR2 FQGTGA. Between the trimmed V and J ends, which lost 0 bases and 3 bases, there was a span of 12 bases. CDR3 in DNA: TGTGCCAGCAGCTTAACCCCGGACAGAGACTACAATGAGCAGTTCTTC. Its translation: CASSLTPDRDYNEQFF.

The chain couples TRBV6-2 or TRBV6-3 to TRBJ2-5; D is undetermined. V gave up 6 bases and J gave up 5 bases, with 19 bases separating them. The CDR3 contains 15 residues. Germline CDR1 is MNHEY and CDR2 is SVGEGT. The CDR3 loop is CASSRITEGWETQYF. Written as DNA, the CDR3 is TGTGCCAGCAGCCGTATCACAGAAGGGTGGGAGACCCAGTACTTC.

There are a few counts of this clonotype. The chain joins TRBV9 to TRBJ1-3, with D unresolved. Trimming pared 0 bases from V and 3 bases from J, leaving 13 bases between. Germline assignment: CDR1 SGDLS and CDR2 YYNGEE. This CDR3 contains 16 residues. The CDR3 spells CASSVGGRADGNTIYF. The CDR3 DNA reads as TGTGCCAGCAGCGTAGGAGGACGGGCTGATGGAAACACCATATATTTT.

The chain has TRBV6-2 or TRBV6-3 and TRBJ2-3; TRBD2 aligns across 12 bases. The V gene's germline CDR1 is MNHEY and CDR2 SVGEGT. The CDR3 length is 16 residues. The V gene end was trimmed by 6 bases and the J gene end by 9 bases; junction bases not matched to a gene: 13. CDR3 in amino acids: CASSRYETSGGGTQYF. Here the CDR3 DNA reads TGTGCCAGCAGCCGATACGAGACTAGCGGGGGAGGAACGCAGTATTTT.

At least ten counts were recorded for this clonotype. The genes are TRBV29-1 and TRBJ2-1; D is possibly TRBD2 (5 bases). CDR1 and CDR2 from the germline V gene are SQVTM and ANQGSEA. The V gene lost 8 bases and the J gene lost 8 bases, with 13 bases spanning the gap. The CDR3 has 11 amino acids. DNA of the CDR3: TGCAGCCCTACTCGGGGATATGAGCAGTTCTTC. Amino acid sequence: CSPTRGYEQFF.

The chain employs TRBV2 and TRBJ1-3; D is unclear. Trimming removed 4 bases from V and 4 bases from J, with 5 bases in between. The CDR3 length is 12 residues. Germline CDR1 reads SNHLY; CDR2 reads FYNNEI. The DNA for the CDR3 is TGTGCCAGCAGTGGCGAAGGAAACACCATATATTTT. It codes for CASSGEGNTIYF.

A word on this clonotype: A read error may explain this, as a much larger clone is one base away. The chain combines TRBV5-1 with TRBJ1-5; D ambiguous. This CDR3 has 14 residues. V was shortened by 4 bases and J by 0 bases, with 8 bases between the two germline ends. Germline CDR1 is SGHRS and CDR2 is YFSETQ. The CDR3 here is CASSPDDSNQPQHF. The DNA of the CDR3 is TGCGCCAGCAGCCCGGATGATAGCAATCAGCCCCAGCATTTT.

DNA for the CDR3: TGTGCCAGCAGTCCCGGGGGTAGCGGGGGGGCGTACAATGAGCAGTTCTTC. Its translation: CASSPGGSGGAYNEQFF. The rearrangement links TRBV27 to TRBJ2-1, with TRBD2 matching over 11 bases. Germline CDR1 reads MNHEY; CDR2 reads SMNVEV (reference sequence). The V gene end was trimmed by 5 bases and the J gene end by 4 bases; junction bases not matched to a gene: 10. This CDR3 contains 17 residues.

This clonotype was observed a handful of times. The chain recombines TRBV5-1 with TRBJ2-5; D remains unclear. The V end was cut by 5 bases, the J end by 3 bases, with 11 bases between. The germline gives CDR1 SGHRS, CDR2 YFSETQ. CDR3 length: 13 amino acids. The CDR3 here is CASSVGNEETQYF. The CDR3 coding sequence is TGCGCCAGCAGTGTGGGTAACGAAGAGACCCAGTACTTC. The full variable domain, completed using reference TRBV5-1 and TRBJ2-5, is KAGVTQTPRYLIKTRGQQVTLSCSPISGHRSVSWYQQTPGQGLQFLFEYFSETQRNKGNFPGRFSGRQFSNSRSEMNVSTLELGDSALYLCASSVGNEETQYFGPGTRLLVL.

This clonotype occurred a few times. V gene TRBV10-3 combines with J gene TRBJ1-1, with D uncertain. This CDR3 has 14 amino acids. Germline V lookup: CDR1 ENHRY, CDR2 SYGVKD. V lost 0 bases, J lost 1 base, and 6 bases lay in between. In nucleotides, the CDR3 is TGTGCCATCAGTGAGTCTGCCCGGAACACTGAAGCTTTCTTT. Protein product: CAISESARNTEAFF.

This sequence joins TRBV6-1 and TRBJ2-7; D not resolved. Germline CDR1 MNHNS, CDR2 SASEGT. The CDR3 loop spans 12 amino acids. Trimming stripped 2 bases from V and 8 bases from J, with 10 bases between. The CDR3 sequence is CASSEPLSKQYV. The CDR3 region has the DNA TGTGCCAGCAGTGAACCCTTGTCAAAGCAGTACGTC.

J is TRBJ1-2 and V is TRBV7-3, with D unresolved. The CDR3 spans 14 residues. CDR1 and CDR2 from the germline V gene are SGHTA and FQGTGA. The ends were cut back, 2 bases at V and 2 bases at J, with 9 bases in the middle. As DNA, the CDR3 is TGTGCCAGCAGCTTAGATGCTTCGAACTATGGCTACACCTTC. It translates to CASSLDASNYGYTF.

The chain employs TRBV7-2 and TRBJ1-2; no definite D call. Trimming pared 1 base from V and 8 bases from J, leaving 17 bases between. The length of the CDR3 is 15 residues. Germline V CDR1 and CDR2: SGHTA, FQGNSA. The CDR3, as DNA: TGTGCCAGCAGCTTAGTCGGAGGGCCAGCCGACGGCTACACCTTC. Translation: CASSLVGGPADGYTF.

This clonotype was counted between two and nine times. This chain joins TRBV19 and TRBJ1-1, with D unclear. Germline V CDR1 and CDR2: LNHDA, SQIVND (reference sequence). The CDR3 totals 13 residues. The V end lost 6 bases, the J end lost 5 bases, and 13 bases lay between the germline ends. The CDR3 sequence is CASRAAPGTEAFF. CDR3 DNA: TGTGCCAGTAGGGCGGCCCCTGGGACTGAAGCTTTCTTT.

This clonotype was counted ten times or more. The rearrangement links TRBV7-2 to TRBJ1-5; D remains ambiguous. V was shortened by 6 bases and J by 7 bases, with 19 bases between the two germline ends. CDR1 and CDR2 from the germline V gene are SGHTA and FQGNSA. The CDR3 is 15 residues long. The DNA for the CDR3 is TGTGCCAGCAGTCCGGAGGGCAGGCCAAGGCAGCCCCAGCATTTT. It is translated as CASSPEGRPRQPQHF.

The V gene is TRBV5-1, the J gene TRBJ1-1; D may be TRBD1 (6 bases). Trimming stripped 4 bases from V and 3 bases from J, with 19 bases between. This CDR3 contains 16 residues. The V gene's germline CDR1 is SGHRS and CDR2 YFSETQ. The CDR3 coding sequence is TGCGCCAGCAGCCCGGGAGTTGGGGGGCTGTACACTGAAGCTTTCTTT. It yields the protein CASSPGVGGLYTEAFF.